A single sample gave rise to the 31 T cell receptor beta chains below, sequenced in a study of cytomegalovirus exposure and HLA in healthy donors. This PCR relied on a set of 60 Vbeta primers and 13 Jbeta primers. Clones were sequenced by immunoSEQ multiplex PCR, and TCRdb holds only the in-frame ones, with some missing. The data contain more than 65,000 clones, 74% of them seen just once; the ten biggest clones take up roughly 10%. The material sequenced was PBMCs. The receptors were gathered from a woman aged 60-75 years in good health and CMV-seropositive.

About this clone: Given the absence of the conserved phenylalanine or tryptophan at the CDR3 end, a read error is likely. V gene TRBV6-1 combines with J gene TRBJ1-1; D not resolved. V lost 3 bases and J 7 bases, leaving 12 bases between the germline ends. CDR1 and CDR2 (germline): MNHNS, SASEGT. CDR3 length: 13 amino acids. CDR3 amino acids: CASSERVGLEAFV. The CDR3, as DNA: TGTGCCAGCAGTGAGAGAGTGGGCCTTGAAGCTTTCGTT.

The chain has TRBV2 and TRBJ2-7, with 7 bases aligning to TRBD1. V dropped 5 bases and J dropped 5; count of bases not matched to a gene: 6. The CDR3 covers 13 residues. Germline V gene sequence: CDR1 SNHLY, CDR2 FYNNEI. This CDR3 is CASSSQGGHEQYF. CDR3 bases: TGTGCCAGCAGTTCCCAAGGGGGCCACGAGCAGTACTTC.

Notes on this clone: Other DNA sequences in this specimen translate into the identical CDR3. The CDR3 loop is CASSSLQGQPQHF. The CDR3 DNA is TGTGCCAGTAGTAGCCTACAGGGTCAGCCCCAGCATTTT. V is TRBV19 and J is TRBJ1-5; tentative D call: TRBD1 (6 bases). This CDR3 is built from 13 residues. V was pared by 4 bases and J by 6 bases, with 10 bases between. Per the germline V gene, CDR1 is LNHDA and CDR2 is SQIVND (reference sequence).

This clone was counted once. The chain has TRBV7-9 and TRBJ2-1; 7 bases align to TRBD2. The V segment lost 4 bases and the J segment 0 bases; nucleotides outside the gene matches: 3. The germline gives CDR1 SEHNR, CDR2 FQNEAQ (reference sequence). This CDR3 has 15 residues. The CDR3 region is CASSSAGSSYNEQFF. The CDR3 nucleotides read TGTGCCAGCAGCTCAGCGGGGAGCTCCTACAATGAGCAGTTCTTC.

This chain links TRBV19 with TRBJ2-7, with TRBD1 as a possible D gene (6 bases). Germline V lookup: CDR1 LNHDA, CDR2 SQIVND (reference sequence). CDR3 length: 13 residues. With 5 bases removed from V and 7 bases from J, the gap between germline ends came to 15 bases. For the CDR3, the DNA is TGTGCCAGTAGTGTCCAGACAGGACTTGAGCAGTACTTC. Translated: CASSVQTGLEQYF.

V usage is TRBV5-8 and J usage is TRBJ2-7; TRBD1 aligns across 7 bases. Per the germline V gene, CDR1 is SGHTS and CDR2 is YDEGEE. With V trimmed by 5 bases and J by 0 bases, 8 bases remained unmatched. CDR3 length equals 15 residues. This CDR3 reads CASSSGTVSSYEQYF. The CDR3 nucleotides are TGTGCCAGCAGTTCCGGGACAGTGAGCTCCTACGAGCAGTACTTC.

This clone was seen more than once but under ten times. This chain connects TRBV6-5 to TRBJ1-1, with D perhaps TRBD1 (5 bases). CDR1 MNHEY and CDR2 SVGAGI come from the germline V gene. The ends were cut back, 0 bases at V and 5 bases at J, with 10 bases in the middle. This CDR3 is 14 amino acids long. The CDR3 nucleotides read TGTGCCAGCAGTTACTCCTGGGCAGGGACTGAAGCTTTCTTT. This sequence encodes CASSYSWAGTEAFF.

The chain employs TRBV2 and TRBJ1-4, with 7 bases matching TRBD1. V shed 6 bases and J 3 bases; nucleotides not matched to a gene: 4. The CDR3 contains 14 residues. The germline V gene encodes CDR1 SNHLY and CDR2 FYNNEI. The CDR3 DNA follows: TGTGCCAGCAGACCGGGACAGCCTAATGAAAAACTGTTTTTT. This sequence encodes CASRPGQPNEKLFF.

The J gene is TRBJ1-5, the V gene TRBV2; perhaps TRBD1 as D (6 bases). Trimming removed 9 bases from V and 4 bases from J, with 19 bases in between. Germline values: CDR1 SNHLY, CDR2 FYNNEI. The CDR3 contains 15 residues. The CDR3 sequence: CASRAGTLNNQPQHF. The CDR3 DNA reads TGTGCCAGTAGGGCCGGGACACTCAATAATCAGCCCCAGCATTTT.

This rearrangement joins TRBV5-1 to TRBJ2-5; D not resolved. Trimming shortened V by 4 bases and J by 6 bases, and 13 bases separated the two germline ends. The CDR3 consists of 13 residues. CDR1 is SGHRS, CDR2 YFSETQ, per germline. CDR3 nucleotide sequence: TGCGCCAGCAGCGATGCACTAATTCAGACCCAGTACTTC. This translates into CASSDALIQTQYF.

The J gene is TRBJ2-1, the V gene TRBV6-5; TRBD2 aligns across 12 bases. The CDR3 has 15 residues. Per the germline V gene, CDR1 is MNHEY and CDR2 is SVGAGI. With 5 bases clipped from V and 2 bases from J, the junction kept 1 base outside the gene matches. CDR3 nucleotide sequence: TGTGCCAGCAGTCCTAGCGGGGGGGCCTACAATGAGCAGTTCTTC. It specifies CASSPSGGAYNEQFF.

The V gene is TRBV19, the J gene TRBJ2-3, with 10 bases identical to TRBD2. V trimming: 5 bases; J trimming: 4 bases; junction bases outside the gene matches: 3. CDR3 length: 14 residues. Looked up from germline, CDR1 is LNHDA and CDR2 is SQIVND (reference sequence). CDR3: CASSDLAGADTQYF. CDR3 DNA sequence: TGTGCCAGTAGTGACCTAGCGGGAGCAGATACGCAGTATTTT. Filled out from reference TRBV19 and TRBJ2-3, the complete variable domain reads DGGITQSPKYLFRKEGQNVTLSCEQNLNHDAMYWYRQDPGQGLRLIYYSQIVNDFQKGDIAEGYSVSREKKESFPLTVTSAQKNPTAFYLCASSDLAGADTQYFGPGTRLTVL.

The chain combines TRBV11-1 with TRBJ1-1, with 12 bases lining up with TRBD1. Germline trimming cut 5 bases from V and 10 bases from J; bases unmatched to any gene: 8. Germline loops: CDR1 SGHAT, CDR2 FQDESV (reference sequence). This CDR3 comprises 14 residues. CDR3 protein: CASSARDRGLTAFF. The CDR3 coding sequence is TGTGCCAGCAGCGCCCGGGACAGGGGGCTCACAGCTTTCTTT.

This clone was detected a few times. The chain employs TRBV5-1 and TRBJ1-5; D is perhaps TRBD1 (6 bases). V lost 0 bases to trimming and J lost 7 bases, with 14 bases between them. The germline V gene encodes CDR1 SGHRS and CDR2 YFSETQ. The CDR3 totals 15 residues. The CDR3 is CASSLVSGTNQPQHF. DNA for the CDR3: TGCGCCAGCAGCTTGGTGTCAGGGACAAACCAGCCCCAGCATTTT.

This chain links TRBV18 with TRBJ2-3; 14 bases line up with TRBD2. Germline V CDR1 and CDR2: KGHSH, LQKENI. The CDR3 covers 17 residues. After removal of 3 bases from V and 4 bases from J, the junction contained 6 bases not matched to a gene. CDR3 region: CASSPRTSGGKADTQYF. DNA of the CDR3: TGTGCCAGCTCACCTAGGACTAGCGGGGGGAAGGCAGATACGCAGTATTTT.

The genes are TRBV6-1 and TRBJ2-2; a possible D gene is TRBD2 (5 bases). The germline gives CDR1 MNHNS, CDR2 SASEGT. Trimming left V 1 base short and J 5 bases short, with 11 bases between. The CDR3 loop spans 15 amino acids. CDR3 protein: CASSEGGPGTGELFF. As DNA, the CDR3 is TGTGCCAGCAGTGAAGGAGGGCCGGGGACCGGGGAGCTGTTTTTT.

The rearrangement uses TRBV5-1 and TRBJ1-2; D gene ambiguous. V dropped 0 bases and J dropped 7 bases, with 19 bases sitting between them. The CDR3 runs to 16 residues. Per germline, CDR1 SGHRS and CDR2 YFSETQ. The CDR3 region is CASSLDLVRGGSGYTF. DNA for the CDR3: TGCGCCAGCAGCTTGGACTTGGTGCGGGGAGGGAGTGGCTACACCTTC.

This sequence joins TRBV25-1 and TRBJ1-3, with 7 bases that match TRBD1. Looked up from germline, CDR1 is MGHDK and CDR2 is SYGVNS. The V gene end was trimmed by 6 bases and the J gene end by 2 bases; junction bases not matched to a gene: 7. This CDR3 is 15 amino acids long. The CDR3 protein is CASSLGQVPGNTIYF. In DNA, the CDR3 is TGTGCCAGCAGCCTCGGACAGGTCCCTGGAAACACCATATATTTT.

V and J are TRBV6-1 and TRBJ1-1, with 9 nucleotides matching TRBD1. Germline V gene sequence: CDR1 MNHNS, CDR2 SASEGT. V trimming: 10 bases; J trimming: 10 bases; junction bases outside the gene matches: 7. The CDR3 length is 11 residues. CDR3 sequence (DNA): TGTGCCAATGGACAGGGGAGAGTAGCTTTCTTT. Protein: CANGQGRVAFF.

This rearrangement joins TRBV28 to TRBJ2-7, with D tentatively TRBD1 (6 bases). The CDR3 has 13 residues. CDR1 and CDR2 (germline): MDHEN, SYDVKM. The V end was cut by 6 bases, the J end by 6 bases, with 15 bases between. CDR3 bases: TGTGCCAGCAGAATCCAGGGGTATCGCGAGCAGTACTTC. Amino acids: CASRIQGYREQYF.

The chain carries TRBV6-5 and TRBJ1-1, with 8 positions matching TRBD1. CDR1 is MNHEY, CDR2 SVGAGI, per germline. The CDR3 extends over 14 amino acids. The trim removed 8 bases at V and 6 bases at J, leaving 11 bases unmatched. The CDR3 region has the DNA TGTGCCAGCCTCAACCCCGCAGGGGGCTCTGAAGCTTTCTTT. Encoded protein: CASLNPAGGSEAFF.

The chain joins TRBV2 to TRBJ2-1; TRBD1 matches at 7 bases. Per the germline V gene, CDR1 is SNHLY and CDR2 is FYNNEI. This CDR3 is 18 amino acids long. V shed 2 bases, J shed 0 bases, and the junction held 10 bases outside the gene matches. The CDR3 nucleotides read TGTGCCAGCAGTGAACCGGAAGGGGGCTATAGCTCCTACAATGAGCAGTTCTTC. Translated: CASSEPEGGYSSYNEQFF.

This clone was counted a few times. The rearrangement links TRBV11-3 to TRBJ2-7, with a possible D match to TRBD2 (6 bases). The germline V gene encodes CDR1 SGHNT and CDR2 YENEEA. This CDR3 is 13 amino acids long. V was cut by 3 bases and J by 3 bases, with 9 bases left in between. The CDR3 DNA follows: TGTGCCAGCAGCTTGGAGGGAGGCTACGAGCAGTACTTC. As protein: CASSLEGGYEQYF.

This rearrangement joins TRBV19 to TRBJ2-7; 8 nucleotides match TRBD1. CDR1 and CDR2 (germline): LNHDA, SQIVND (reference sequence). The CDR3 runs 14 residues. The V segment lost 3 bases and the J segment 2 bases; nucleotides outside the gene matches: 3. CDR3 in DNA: TGTGCCAGTAGTATCGGGGGACAGGCCTACGAGCAGTACTTC. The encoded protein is CASSIGGQAYEQYF.

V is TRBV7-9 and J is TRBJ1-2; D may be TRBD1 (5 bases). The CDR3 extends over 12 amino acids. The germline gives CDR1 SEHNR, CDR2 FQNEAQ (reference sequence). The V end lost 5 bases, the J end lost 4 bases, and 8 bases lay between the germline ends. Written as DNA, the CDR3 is TGTGCCAGCAGCACAGACAGCTATGGCTACACCTTC. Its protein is CASSTDSYGYTF.

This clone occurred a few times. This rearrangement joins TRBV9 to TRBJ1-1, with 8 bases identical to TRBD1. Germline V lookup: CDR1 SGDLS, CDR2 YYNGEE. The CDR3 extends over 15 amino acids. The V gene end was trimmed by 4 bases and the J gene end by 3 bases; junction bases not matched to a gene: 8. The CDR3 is CASSPRQGLYTEAFF. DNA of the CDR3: TGTGCCAGCAGCCCGCGACAGGGGCTGTACACTGAAGCTTTCTTT.

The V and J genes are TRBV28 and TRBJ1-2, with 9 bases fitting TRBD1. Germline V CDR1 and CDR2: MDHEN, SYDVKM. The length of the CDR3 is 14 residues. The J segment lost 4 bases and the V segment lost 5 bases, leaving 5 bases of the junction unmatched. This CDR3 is CASSRRQGVYGYTF. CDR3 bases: TGTGCCAGCAGTAGAAGACAGGGGGTCTATGGCTACACCTTC.

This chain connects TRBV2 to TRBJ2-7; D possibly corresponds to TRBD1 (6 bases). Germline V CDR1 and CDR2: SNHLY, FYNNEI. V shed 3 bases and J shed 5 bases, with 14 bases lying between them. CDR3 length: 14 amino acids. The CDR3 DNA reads TGTGCCAGCAGTGACCCAGGGGCCGACGACGAGCAGTACTTC. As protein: CASSDPGADDEQYF.

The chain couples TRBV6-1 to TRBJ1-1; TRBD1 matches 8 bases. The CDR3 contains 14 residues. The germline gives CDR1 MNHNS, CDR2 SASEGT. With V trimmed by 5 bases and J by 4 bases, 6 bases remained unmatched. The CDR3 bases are TGTGCCAGCAGTCCCCGGACAGGGTTCACTGAAGCTTTCTTT. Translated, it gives CASSPRTGFTEAFF.

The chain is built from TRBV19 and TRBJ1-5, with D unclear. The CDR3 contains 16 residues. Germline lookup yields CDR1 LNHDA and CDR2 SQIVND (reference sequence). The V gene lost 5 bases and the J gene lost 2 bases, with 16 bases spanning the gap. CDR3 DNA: TGTGCCAGTAGTTGGCGAGAGGGAGAGGGCAATCAGCCCCAGCATTTT. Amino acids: CASSWREGEGNQPQHF.

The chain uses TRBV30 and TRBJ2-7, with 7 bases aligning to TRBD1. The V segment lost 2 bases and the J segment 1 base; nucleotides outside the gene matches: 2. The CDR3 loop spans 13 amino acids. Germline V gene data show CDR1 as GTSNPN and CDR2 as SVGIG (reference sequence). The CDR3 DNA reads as TGTGCCTGGAGTTGGGGACAGTCCTACGAGCAGTACTTC. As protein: CAWSWGQSYEQYF.